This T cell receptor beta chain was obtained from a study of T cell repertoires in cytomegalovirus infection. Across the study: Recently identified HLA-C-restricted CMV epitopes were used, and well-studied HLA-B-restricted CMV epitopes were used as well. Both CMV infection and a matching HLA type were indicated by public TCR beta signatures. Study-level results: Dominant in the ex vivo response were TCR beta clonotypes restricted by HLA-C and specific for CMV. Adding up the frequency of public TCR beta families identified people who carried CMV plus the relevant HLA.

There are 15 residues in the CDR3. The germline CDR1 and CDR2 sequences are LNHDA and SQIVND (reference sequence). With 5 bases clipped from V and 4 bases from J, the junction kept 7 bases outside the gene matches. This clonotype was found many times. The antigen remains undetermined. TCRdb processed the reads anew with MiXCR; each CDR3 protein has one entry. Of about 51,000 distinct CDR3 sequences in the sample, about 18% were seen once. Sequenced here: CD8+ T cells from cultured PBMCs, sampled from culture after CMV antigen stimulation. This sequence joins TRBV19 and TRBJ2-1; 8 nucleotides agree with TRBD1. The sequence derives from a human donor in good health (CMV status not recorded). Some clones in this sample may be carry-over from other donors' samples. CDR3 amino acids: CASSPGQGGYNEQFF. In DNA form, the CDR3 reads TGTGCCAGTAGTCCCGGACAGGGTGGTTACAATGAGCAGTTCTTC.